This T cell receptor (beta chain) was observed in a study of T cell changes during pregnancy in multiple sclerosis. Assay: immunoSEQ multiplex PCR; the TCRdb copy retains only in-frame clones and omits some. Seen here are around 46,000 clones, 85% to 90% observed once, and the top ten hold 8.3%. The germline gives CDR1 LGHNA, CDR2 YNFKEQ. Trimming took off 5 bases at V and 9 bases at J, with 13 bases between the two ends. The CDR3 covers 12 residues. The TCR comes from a female donor with multiple sclerosis, enrolled in a pregnancy study. The sequencing here drew on CD8+ T cells from peripheral blood mononuclear cells, taken in the second trimester of pregnancy. The chain is built from TRBV4-2 and TRBJ2-5; perhaps TRBD2 as D (6 bases). The CDR3 is CASSAQWEAQYF. The CDR3 DNA is TGTGCCAGCAGCGCCCAATGGGAGGCCCAGTACTTC.